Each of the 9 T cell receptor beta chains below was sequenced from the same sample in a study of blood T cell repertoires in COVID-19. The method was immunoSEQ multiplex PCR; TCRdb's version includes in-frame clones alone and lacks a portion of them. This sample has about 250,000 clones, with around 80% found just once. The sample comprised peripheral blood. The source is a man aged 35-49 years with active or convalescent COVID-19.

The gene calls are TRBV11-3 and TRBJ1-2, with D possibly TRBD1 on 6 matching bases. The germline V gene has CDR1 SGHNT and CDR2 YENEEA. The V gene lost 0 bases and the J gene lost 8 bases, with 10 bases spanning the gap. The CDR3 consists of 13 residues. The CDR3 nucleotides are TGTGCCAGCAGCTTAGAGGGGGCGTTGGGCTACACCTTC. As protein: CASSLEGALGYTF.

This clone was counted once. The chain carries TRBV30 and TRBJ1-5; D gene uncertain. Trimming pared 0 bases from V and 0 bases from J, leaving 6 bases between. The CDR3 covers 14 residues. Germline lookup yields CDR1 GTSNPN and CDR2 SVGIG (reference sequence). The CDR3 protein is CAWSVTASNQPQHF. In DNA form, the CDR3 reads TGTGCCTGGAGTGTAACTGCTAGCAATCAGCCCCAGCATTTT.

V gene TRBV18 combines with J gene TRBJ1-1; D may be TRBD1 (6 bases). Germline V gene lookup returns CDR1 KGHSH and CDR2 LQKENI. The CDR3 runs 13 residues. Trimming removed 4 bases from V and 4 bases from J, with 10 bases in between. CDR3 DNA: TGTGCCAGCTCACGGGGGGGCGGCACTGAAGCTTTCTTT. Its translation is CASSRGGGTEAFF.

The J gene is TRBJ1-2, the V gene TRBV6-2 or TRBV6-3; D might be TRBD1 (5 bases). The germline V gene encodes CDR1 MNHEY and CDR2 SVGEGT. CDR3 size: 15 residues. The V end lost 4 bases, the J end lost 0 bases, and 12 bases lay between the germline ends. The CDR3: CASSSTVRANYGYTF. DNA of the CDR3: TGTGCCAGCAGTTCGACAGTGCGAGCTAACTATGGCTACACCTTC.

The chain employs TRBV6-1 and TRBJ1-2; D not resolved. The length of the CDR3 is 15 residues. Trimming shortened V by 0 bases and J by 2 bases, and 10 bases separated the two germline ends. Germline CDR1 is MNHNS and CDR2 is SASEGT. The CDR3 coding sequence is TGTGCCAGCAGTGAAGCGAATACACAGAACTATGGCTACACCTTC. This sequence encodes CASSEANTQNYGYTF.

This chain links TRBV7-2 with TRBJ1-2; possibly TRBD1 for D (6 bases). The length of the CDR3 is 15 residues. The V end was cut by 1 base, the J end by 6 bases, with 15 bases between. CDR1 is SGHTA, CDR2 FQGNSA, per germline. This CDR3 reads CASSLDFRGEDGYTF. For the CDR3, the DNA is TGTGCCAGCAGCTTAGATTTCAGGGGAGAGGATGGCTACACCTTC.

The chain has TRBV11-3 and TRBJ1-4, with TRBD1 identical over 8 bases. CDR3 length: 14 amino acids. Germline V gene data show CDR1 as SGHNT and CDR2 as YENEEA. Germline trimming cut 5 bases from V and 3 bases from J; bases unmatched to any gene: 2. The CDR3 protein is CASSLGQANEKLFF. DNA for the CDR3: TGTGCCAGCAGCCTGGGACAGGCTAATGAAAAACTGTTTTTT.

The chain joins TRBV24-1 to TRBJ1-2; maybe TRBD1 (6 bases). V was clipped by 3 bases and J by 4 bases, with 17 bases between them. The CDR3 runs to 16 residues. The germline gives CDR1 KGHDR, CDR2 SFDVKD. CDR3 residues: CATSDPSDGQIYGYTF. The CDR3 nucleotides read TGTGCCACCAGTGATCCGAGCGATGGACAGATCTATGGCTACACCTTC.

CDR3 sequence (DNA): TGTGCCAGCAGCACGACCGGGACAACTGGTCAGCCCCAGCATTTT. It translates to CASSTTGTTGQPQHF. The V call is TRBV5-5, the J call TRBJ1-5; D may be TRBD1 (6 bases). V lost 4 bases and J 6 bases, leaving 17 bases between the germline ends. Germline V gives CDR1 SGHKS, CDR2 YYEKEE (reference sequence). This CDR3 comprises 15 residues.